The T cell receptor (beta chain) described here comes from a study of blood T cell repertoires in COVID-19. The wider study: Sources were T cells, B-cell-depleted T cells, or PBMCs; the material itself was cDNA or gDNA.

The germline V gene encodes CDR1 LNHDA and CDR2 SQIVND (reference sequence). Trimming cost V 5 bases and J 5 bases; bases outside gene matches: 8. The CDR3 loop spans 14 amino acids. This clone was recorded a few times. Assay: immunoSEQ multiplex PCR; the TCRdb copy retains only in-frame clones and omits some. The table shows about 240,000 clones, with about 80% occurring only once. This clonotype was sampled from a man aged 25-45 years who had recovered from COVID-19. The chain couples TRBV19 to TRBJ1-2, with 7 bases fitting TRBD1. The sample comprised peripheral blood. In DNA, the CDR3 is TGTGCCAGTAGTGGAGGGACAGTATGGTATGGCTACACCTTC. This encodes CASSGGTVWYGYTF.